These T cell receptor beta chains were read from a single sample in a study of blood T cell repertoires in COVID-19. Data came from immunoSEQ multiplex PCR; TCRdb stores just in-frame clones and leaves some out. Among around 100,000 clones listed, more than 75% were seen once. Sequencing input: peripheral blood. Receptors were obtained from a man aged 35 to 55 with acute or convalescent COVID-19. Each CDR3 is given with its conserved first and last residue. The D gene is left open where the match is weak. Size tells how often a clone was seen (once, few, many) or the class of an expanded clone, and some rows leave it out.

D	length	J	V	size	DNA	CDR3
TRBD1	15	TRBJ1-1	TRBV27	NA	TGTGCCAGCGAACAACCCCGGGACAGGGCCACTGAAGCTTTCTTT	CASEQPRDRATEAFF
NA	13	TRBJ1-2	TRBV5-5	NA	TGTGCCAGCCAAGAAACAGGGAACTATGGCTACACCTTC	CASQETGNYGYTF
TRBD1	14	TRBJ1-4	TRBV30	NA	TGTGCCTGGAGTTCTGGACAGGGGGGTGAAAAACTGTTTTTT	CAWSSGQGGEKLFF
NA	20	TRBJ1-6	TRBV5-1	NA	TGCGCCAGCAGCTTGAGAGGTTGGGGCCGCCAGGGGCGCCCTAATTCACCCCTCCACTTT	CASSLRGWGRQGRPNSPLHF
NA	13	TRBJ1-2	TRBV6-4	NA	TGTGCCAGCAGTGAGGCGGGGTACTATGGCTACACCTTC	CASSEAGYYGYTF
TRBD1	15	TRBJ2-5	TRBV5-4	NA	TGTGCCACTAACCGGGGCGGACAGGCCCAAGAGACCCAGTACTTC	CATNRGGQAQETQYF
TRBD2	17	TRBJ2-1	TRBV5-1	few	TGCGCCAGCAGCTTGCCCCTGCTAGCGGGAGGACGAGATGAGCAGTTCTTC	CASSLPLLAGGRDEQFF
NA	14	TRBJ1-4	TRBV19	NA	TGTGCCAGTAGTATAGATCTAAGGGGCCTGGCTCCTTTTTTT	CASSIDLRGLAPFF
NA	15	TRBJ2-2	TRBV2	NA	TGTGCCAGCAGTCCTGCAGACAGGGAGGACGGGGAGCTGTTTTTT	CASSPADREDGELFF
TRBD1	15	TRBJ1-5	TRBV24-1	NA	TGTGCCACCAGTGACAACAGGGGGCCGACCGGGCCCCAGCATTTT	CATSDNRGPTGPQHF
TRBD2	16	TRBJ2-2	TRBV7-9	NA	TGTGCCAGCAGCCCTAGACTAGCGGGAGGAACCGGGGAGCTGTTTTTT	CASSPRLAGGTGELFF
NA	12	TRBJ1-3	TRBV7-9	NA	TGTGCCAGCAGCTTCGCTGGAAACACCATATATTTT	CASSFAGNTIYF
TRBD2	15	TRBJ2-3	TRBV25-1	NA	TGTGCCAGCAGGGTAGCGGGAGGGCCTGTAGATACGCAGTATTTT	CASRVAGGPVDTQYF
NA	15	TRBJ2-1	TRBV5-1	once	TGCGCCAGCACCCCGGGTGACCCCGTATACAATGAGCAGTTCTTC	CASTPGDPVYNEQFF
TRBD1	15	TRBJ1-1	TRBV7-9	NA	TGTGCCAGCAGCTTAGTCGGCAGGGGGCGCACTGAAGCTTTCTTT	CASSLVGRGRTEAFF
TRBD2	17	TRBJ2-7	TRBV2	NA	TGTGCCAGCAGTGGAAGAGGACTAGCGGGTCGCTCCTACGAGCAGTACTTC	CASSGRGLAGRSYEQYF
NA	15	TRBJ2-7	TRBV11-2	few	TGTGCCAGCAGCTTAGGGCCGGGTCTGAGGTTTTTGCAGTACTTC	CASSLGPGLRFLQYF
NA	15	TRBJ1-4	TRBV27	NA	TGTGCCAGCGGGCTTACAGGGCAAACTAATGAAAAACTGTTTTTT	CASGLTGQTNEKLFF
TRBD2	18	TRBJ2-1	TRBV7-2	NA	TGTGCCAGCAGCCGGGGACTAGCGGGGGGGCGGTCCTACAATGAGCAGTTCTTC	CASSRGLAGGRSYNEQFF
NA	15	TRBJ2-7	TRBV5-1	NA	TGCGCCAGCAGCTTGGCCTTGGGGAGGGGGTACGAGCAGTACTTC	CASSLALGRGYEQYF
TRBD1	14	TRBJ1-2	TRBV27	NA	TGTGCCAGCAGCAACGACAGGGGGAAAAATGGCTACACCTTC	CASSNDRGKNGYTF
NA	15	TRBJ2-7	TRBV6-1	NA	TGTGCCAGCAGTGAGGGGTGGCTACTAGCCTACGAGCAGTACTTC	CASSEGWLLAYEQYF
TRBD1	13	TRBJ1-4	TRBV10-3	NA	TGTGCCATCGGGACAGGGGACGGTGAAAAACTGTTTTTT	CAIGTGDGEKLFF
TRBD1	16	TRBJ1-6	TRBV6-2/TRBV6-3	NA	TGTGCCAGCAGACCTTACCGACAGGGGTTGGATTCACCCCTCCACTTT	CASRPYRQGLDSPLHF
TRBD2	15	TRBJ2-5	TRBV20-1	few	TGCAGTGCTAGTGTTACTAGCGGGGGTGGAGAGACCCAGTACTTC	CSASVTSGGGETQYF
TRBD2	17	TRBJ2-5	TRBV4-2	NA	TGTGCCAGCAGCCAAGATCCAGCGGGGGGGCAGGGTGAGACCCAGTACTTC	CASSQDPAGGQGETQYF
TRBD2	19	TRBJ2-7	TRBV9	NA	TGTGCCAGCAGCGCCTCCCCCGGGACTAGCGGGGGAGTTCCCTACGAGCAGTACTTC	CASSASPGTSGGVPYEQYF